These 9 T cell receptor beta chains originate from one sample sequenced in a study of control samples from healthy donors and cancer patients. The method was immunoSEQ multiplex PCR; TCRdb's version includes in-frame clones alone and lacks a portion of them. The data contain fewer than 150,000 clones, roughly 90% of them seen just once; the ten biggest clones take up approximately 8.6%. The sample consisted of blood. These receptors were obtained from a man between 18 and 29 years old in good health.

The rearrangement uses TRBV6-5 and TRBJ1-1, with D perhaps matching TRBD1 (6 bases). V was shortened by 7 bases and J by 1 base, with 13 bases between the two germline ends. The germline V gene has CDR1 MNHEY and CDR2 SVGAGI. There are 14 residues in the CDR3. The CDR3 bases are TGTGCCAGCATCTTGGGGGCCTCGAACACTGAAGCTTTCTTT. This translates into CASILGASNTEAFF.

The CDR3 reads CASSLSLAGGGTYNEQFF. The CDR3, as DNA: TGTGCCAGCAGCTTGAGTCTAGCGGGGGGAGGCACCTACAATGAGCAGTTCTTC. The chain combines TRBV5-4 with TRBJ2-1; 11 nucleotides line up with TRBD2. Germline values: CDR1 SGHNT, CDR2 YYREEE (reference sequence). V lost 1 base and J lost 2; bases outside the gene matches: 8. The CDR3 is made up of 18 amino acids.

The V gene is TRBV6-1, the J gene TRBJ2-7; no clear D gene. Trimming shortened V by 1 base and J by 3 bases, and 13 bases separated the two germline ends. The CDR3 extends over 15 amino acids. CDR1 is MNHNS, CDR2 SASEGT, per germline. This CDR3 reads CASSEEGHSIYEQYF. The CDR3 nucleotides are TGTGCCAGCAGTGAAGAAGGCCATAGCATCTACGAGCAGTACTTC.

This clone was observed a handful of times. CDR3 nucleotides: TGTGCCAGCAGTCCCGGGACCGAGAAGCATTTT. Translation gives CASSPGTEKHF. J is TRBJ1-5 and V is TRBV12-3 or TRBV12-4, with D possibly being TRBD1 (5 bases). The CDR3 is 11 amino acids. V lost 5 bases and J 14 bases, leaving 13 bases between the germline ends.

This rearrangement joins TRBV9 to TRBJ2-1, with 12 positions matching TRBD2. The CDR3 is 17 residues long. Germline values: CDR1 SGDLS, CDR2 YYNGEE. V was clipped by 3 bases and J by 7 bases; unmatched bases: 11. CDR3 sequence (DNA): TGTGCCAGCAGCGGCCAGGCTAGCGGGGGGGGCTCGAATGAGCAGTTCTTC. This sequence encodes CASSGQASGGGSNEQFF.

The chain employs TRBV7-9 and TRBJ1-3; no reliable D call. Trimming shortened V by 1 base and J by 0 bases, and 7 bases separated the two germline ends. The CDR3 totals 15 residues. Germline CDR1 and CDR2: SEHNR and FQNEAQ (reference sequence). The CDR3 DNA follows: TGTGCCAGCAGCTTAGTGTCAAACTCTGGAAACACCATATATTTT. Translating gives CASSLVSNSGNTIYF.

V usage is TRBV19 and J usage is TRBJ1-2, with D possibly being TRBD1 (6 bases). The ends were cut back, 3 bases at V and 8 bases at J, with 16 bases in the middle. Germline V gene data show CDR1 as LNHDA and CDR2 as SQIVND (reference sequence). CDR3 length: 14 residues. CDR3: CASSIFGGLDGYTF. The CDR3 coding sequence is TGTGCCAGTAGTATTTTCGGGGGGCTGGACGGCTACACCTTC.

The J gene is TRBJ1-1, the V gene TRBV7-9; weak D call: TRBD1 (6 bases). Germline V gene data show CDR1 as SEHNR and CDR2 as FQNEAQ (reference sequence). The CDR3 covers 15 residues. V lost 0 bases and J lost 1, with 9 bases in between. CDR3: CASSLAGRGNTEAFF. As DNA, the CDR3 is TGTGCCAGCAGCTTAGCCGGCAGGGGGAACACTGAAGCTTTCTTT.

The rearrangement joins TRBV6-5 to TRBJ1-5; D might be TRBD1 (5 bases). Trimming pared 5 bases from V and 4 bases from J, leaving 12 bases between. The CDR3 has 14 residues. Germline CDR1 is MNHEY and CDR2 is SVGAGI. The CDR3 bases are TGTGCCAGCAGTCCGGGACGGCAAAATCAGCCCCAGCATTTT. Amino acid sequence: CASSPGRQNQPQHF.